This T cell receptor delta chain stems from a study of γδ T cells in repeated Plasmodium falciparum infection. Overall study context: Donors were malaria-exposed Malian children or age- and gender-matched Australian children. Four controlled malaria infections with P. falciparum NF54 spanned around 91 weeks. Study-level results: In Vdelta2-negative, largely Vdelta1+, gammadelta repertoires, repeated controlled infections appeared to drive clonal selection waves.

Vgamma9/Vdelta2+ and Vdelta2-negative gammadelta T cells were flow-sorted from PBMC for bulk sequencing. TCRdb re-called clones from the multiplex PCR reads via CATT. The table includes 75,000 to 95,000 delta-chain clones, 0.75% to 1% detected once. This clone was detected only a few times. Its antigen is not known. The likely explanation is a read error, given a far larger clone one base away. At the DNA level, this CDR3 is encoded by other sequences in the same sample as well. From germline, CDR1 is TSWWSYY and CDR2 QGS. The CDR3 is 12 amino acids. The receptor was isolated from a pool of human donors (malaria-infected and uninfected, not separated). The specimen was gamma-delta T cells from blood. This chain connects TRDV1 to TRDJ1; D might be TRDD3 (5 bases). The CDR3 bases are TGCGCTCTTGGGGAACCCCGAGGCGAACTCATCTTT. It yields the protein CALGEPRGELIF.